This T cell receptor (beta chain) is drawn from a study of blood T cell repertoires in COVID-19 (dated by TCRdb to the early 2020s). As for the study more broadly: Collaborator samples came from the United States, Italy and Spain and covered acute and convalescent phases of COVID-19. The material from the prospective study consisted of cDNA or gDNA derived from T cells, B-cell-depleted T cells, or PBMCs. Subjects who had been exposed to COVID-19, were actively infected with it, or had recovered from it provided the deeply sampled blood TCRbeta repertoires that made up the dataset. The repertoires were released in a freely available public database intended as a resource for research on the immune response to SARS-CoV-2. Samples came from the ongoing ImmuneRACE study (first 160 participants) plus 1,254 subjects from 6 global collaborators. The sample metadata nearly always contained a de-identified subject ID, COVID-19 status, age in years and sex. Where available, HLA class I and class II types were obtained from metadata supplied by the sample provider rather than from assay-based typing. What the study reported, not specific to this receptor: The amount of clinical and demographic metadata varied by source and participant and was provided uncurated.

Comments on this clone: The antigen it binds to is not known. Base qualities are not provided; no much larger clone lies one nucleotide away.

TCRbeta CDR3 regions were amplified from genomic DNA using the immunoSEQ Assay, a bias-controlled multiplex PCR. In the paper's pipeline: Nucleated cell counts per sample were estimated from amplification of reference gene primers within the assay. To quantify the absolute abundance of each unique TCRbeta CDR3 rearrangement, sequence reads were collapsed and filtered. For each sample, productive Simpson clonality was calculated by taking the square root of Simpson's diversity index across productive rearrangements. The clones in this table, taken by TCRdb from immuneACCESS, are in-frame only. Not every clone is retained; where verified, under half of the shortfall comes from an unresolved V gene, and the cause of the rest is unknown. The V and J calls and clone size come from that table; D and trimming were worked out from the DNA. For this sample the table gives about 120,000 clones, of which around 80% were detected only once. In total, the top ten clones hold about 2% of the sample.

Collaborating institutions collected whole blood in K2EDTA tubes following their own protocols. For TCRbeta analysis, collaborators shipped samples as frozen whole blood, isolated PBMCs, or DNA extracted from either of those sample types. V is pruned by 3 bases and J by 0 bases, leaving 9 bases of the junction without a gene match. CDR1 KGHSH and CDR2 LQKENI were looked up in the germline V gene. The CDR3, cysteine through phenylalanine, is 18 amino acids long. The DNA shown is the 54-base CDR3, in frame from base 1. The source of this sequence is a man between 65 and 80 years old with acute or convalescent COVID-19. The chain couples TRBV18 to TRBJ1-4; TRBD1 matches 8 bases in the middle. Sequences were obtained from peripheral blood. In nucleotide form, the sequence is TGTGCCAGCTCACCCAGGACAGGGATCCTCGCAACTAATGAAAAACTGTTTTTT. Its protein is CASSPRTGILATNEKLFF.